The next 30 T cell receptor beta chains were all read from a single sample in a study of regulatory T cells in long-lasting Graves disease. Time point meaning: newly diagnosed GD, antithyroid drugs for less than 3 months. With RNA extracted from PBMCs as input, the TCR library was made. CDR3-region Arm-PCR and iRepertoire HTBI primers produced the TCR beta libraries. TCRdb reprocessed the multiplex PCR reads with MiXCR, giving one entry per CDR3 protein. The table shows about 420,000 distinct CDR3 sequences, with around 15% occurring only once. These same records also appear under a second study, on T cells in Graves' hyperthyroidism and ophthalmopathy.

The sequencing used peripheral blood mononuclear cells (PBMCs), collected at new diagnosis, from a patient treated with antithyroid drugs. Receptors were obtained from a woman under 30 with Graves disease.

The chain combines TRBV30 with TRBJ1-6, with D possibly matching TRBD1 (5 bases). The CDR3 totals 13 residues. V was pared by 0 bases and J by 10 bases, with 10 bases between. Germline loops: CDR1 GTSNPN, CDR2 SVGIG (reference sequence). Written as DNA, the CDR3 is TGTGCCTGGAGTGTCCAGGGCAGATCACCCCTCCACTTT. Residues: CAWSVQGRSPLHF. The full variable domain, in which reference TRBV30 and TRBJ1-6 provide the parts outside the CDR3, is SQTIHQWPATLVQPVGSPLSLECTVEGTSNPNLYWYRQAAGRGLQLLFYSVGIGQISSEVPQNLSASRPQDRQFILSSKKLLLSDSGFYLCAWSVQGRSPLHFGNGTRLTVT.

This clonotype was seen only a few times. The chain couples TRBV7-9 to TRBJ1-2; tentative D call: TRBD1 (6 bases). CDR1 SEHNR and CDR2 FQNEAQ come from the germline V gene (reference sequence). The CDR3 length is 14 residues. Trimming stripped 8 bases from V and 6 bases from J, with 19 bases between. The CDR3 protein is CASGPVQGLNGYTF. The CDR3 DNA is TGTGCCAGCGGACCAGTACAGGGATTGAATGGCTACACCTTC.

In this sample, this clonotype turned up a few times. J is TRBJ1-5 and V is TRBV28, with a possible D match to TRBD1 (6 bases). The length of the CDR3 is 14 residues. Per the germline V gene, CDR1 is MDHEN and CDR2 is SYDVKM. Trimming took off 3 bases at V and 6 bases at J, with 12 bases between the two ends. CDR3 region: CASSFQGMGQPQHF. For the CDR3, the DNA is TGTGCCAGCAGTTTCCAGGGGATGGGTCAGCCCCAGCATTTT.

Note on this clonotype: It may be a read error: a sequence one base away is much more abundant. The CDR3 loop is CACSGQNTGELFF. The CDR3, as DNA: TGTGCCTGCAGTGGTCAGAACACCGGGGAGCTGTTTTTT. This rearrangement joins TRBV6-1 to TRBJ2-2; D remains ambiguous. The V gene's germline CDR1 is MNHNS and CDR2 SASEGT. There are 13 residues in the CDR3.

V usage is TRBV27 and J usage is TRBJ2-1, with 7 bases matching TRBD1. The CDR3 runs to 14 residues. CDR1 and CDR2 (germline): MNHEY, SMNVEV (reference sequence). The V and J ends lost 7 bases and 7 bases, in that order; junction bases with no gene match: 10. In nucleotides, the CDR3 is TGTGCCAGCACCAGACAGGGATTTAGGAATGAGCAGTTCTTC. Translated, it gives CASTRQGFRNEQFF.

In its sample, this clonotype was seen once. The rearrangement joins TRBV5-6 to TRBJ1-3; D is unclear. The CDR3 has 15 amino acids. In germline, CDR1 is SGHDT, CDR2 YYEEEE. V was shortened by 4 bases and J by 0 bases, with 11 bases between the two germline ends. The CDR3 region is CASSRDSYSGNTIYF. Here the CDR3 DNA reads TGTGCCAGCAGCCGAGACTCCTACTCTGGAAACACCATATATTTT. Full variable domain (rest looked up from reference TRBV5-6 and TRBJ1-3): DAGVTQSPTHLIKTRGQQVTLRCSPKSGHDTVSWYQQALGQGPQFIFQYYEEEERQRGNFPDRFSGHQFPNYSSELNVNALLLGDSALYLCASSRDSYSGNTIYFGEGSWLTVV.

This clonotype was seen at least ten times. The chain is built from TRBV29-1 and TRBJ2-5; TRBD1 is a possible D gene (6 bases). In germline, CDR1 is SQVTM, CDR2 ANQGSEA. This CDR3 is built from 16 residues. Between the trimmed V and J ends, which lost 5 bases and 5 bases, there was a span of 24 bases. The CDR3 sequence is CSVLYAQGTHGETQYF. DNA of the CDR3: TGCAGCGTTCTTTACGCACAGGGTACCCATGGGGAGACCCAGTACTTC.

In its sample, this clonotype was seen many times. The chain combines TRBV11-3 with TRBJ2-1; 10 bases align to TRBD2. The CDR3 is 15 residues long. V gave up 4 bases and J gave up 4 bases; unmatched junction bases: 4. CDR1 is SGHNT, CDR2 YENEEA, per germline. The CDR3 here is CASSSGTSAYNEQFF. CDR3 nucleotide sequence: TGTGCCAGCAGCTCCGGGACTAGCGCGTACAATGAGCAGTTCTTC.

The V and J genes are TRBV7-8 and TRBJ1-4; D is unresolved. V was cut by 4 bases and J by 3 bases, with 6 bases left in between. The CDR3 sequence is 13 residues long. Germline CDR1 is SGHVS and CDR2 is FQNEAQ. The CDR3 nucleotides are TGTGCCAGCAGCTCGGACCCTAATGAAAAACTGTTTTTT. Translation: CASSSDPNEKLFF.

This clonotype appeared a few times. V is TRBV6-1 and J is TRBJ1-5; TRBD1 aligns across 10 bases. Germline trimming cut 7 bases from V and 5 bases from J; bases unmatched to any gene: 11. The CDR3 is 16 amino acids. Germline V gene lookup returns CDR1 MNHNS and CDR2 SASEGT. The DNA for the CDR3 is TGTGCCAGCATGCGCGGGACAGGGGCGCCGGATCAGCCCCAGCATTTT. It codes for CASMRGTGAPDQPQHF.

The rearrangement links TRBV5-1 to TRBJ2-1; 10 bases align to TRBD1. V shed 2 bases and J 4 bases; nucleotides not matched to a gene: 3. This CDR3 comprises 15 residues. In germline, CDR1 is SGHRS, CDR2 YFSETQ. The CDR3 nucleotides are TGCGCCAGCAGCTTTGGGGACAGGGGTTACAATGAGCAGTTCTTC. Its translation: CASSFGDRGYNEQFF.

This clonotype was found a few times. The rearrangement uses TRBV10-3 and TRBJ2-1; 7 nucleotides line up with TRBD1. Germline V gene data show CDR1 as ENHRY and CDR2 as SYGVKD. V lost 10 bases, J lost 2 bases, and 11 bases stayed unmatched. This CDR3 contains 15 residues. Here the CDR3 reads CATNPLGQPYNEQFF. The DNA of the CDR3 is TGTGCCACGAACCCTCTGGGACAGCCCTACAATGAGCAGTTCTTC.

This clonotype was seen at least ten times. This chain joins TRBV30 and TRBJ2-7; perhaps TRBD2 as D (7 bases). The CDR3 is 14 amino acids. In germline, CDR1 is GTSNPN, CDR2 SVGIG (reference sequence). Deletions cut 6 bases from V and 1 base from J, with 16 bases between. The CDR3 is CACSRGAASYEQYF. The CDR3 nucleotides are TGTGCCTGCTCTCGGGGGGCGGCATCCTACGAGCAGTACTTC.

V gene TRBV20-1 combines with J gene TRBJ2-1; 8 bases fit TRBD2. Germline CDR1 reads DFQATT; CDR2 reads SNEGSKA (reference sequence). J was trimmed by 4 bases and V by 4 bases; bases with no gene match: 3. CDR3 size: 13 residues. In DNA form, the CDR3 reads TGCAGTGCTATTGGGACTAGTTACAATGAGCAGTTCTTC. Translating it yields CSAIGTSYNEQFF.

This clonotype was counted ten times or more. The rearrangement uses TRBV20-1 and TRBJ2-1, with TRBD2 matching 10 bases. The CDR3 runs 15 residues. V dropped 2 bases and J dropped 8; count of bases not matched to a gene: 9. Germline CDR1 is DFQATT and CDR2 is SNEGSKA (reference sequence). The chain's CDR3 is CSARFPSGRVDEQFF. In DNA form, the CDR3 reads TGCAGTGCTAGATTTCCTAGCGGGAGAGTAGATGAGCAGTTCTTC.

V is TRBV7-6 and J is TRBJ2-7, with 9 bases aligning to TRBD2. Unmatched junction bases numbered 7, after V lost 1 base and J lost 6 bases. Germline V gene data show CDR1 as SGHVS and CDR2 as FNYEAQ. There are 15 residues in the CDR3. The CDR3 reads CASSLGGAGGGEQYF. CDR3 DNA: TGTGCCAGCAGCTTAGGGGGAGCGGGAGGTGGCGAGCAGTACTTC.

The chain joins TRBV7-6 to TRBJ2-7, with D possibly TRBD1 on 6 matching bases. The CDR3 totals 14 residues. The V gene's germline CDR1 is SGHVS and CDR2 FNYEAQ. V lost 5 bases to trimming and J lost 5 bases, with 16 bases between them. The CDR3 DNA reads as TGTGCCAGCAGCCCCGTAACAGGGCTCCACGAGCAGTACTTC. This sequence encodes CASSPVTGLHEQYF. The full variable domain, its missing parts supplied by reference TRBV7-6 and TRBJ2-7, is GAGVSQSPRYKVTKRGQDVALRCDPISGHVSLYWYRQALGQGPEFLTYFNYEAQQDKSGLPNDRFSAERPEGSISTLTIQRTEQRDSAMYRCASSPVTGLHEQYFGPGTRLTVT.

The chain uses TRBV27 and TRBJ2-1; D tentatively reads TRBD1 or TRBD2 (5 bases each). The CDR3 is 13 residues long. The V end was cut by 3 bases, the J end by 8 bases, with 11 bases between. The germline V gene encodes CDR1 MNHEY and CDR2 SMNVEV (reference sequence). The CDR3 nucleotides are TGTGCCAGCAGTTTTTCATTGGGGGATGAGCAGTTCTTC. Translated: CASSFSLGDEQFF.

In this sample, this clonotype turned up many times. The CDR3 here is CASSPGTGRGEKLFF. CDR3 DNA sequence: TGTGCCAGCAGCCCGGGGACAGGTCGTGGTGAAAAACTGTTTTTT. The V call is TRBV7-9, the J call TRBJ1-4; the match to TRBD1 covers 8 bases. CDR3 size: 15 residues. The trim removed 5 bases at V and 7 bases at J, leaving 9 bases unmatched. CDR1 SEHNR and CDR2 FQNEAQ come from the germline V gene (reference sequence).

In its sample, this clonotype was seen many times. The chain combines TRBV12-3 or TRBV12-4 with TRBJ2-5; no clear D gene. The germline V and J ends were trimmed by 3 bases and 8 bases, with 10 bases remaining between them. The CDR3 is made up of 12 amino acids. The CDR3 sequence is CASSFAKGTQYF. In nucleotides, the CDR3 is TGTGCCAGCAGTTTCGCGAAGGGAACCCAGTACTTC.

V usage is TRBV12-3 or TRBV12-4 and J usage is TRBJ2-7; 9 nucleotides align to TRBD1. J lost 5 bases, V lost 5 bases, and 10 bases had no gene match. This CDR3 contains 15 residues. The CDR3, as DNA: TGTGCCAGCAGTGGGGACAGGGTGGCTTTACACGAGCAGTACTTC. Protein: CASSGDRVALHEQYF.

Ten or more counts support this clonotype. CDR3 nucleotides: TGCAGCGTTGTTCGGCTAGCGGGATACTACAATGAGCAGTTCTTC. Its translation: CSVVRLAGYYNEQFF. The rearrangement links TRBV29-1 to TRBJ2-1; 9 bases line up with TRBD2. CDR1 and CDR2 from the germline V gene are SQVTM and ANQGSEA. This CDR3 spans 15 amino acids. V shed 4 bases, J shed 3 bases, and the junction held 7 bases outside the gene matches.

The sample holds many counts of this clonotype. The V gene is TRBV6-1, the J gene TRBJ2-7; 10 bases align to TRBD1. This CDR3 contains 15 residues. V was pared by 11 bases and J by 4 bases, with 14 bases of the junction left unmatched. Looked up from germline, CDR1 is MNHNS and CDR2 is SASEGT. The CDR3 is CAYYIPGQGKYEQYF. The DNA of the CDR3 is TGTGCCTACTACATACCGGGACAGGGGAAGTACGAGCAGTACTTC.

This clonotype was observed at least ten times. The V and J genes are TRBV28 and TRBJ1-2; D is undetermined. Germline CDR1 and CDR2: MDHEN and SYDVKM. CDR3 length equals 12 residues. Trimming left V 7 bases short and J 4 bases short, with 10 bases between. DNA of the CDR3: TGTGCCAGCACCCTGACGAGCTATGGCTACACCTTC. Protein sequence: CASTLTSYGYTF.

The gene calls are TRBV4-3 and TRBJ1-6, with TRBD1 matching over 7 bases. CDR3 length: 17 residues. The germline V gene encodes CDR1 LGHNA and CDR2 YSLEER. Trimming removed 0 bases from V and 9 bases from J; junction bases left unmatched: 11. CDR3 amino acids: CASSQDRAQGRGSPLHF. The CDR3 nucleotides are TGCGCCAGCAGCCAAGATCGAGCACAGGGGAGGGGTTCACCCCTCCACTTT.

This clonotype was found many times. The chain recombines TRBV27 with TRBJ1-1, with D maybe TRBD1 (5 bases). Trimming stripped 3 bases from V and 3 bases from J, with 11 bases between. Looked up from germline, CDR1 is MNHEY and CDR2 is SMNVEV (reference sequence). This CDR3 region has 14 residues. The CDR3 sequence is CASSFWGRDTEAFF. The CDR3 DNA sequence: TGTGCCAGCAGTTTCTGGGGGAGGGACACTGAAGCTTTCTTT.

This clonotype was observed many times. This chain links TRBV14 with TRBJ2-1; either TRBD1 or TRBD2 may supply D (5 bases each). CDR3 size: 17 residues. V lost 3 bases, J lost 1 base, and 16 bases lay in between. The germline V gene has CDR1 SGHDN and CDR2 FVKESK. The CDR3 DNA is TGTGCCAGCAGCCACCGACCGGGACCCCAATCCTACAATGAGCAGTTCTTC. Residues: CASSHRPGPQSYNEQFF. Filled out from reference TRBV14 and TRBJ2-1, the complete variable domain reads EAGVTQFPSHSVIEKGQTVTLRCDPISGHDNLYWYRRVMGKEIKFLLHFVKESKQDESGMPNNRFLAERTGGTYSTLKVQPAELEDSGVYFCASSHRPGPQSYNEQFFGPGTRLTVL.

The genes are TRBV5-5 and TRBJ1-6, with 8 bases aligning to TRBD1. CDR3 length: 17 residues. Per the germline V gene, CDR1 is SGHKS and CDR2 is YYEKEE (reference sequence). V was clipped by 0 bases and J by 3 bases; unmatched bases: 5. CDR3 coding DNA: TGTGCCAGCAGCTTGGCAGGGGGCCTCAGCTATAATTCACCCCTCCACTTT. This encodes CASSLAGGLSYNSPLHF.

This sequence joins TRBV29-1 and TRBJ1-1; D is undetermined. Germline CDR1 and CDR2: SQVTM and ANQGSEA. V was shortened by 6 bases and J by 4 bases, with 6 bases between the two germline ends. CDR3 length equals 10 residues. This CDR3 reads CSVATTEAFF. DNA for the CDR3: TGCAGCGTCGCAACCACTGAAGCTTTCTTT.

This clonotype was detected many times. CDR3 in DNA: TGTGCCAGCAGCTTAGTAGGGGGTGAGACCCAGTACTTC. This gives the protein CASSLVGGETQYF. The chain carries TRBV7-7 and TRBJ2-5, with a possible D match to TRBD1 (6 bases). V shed 1 base and J shed 5 bases, with 8 bases lying between them. There are 13 residues in the CDR3. CDR1 and CDR2 from the germline V gene are SSHAT and FNYEAQ (reference sequence). Variable domain in full (rest from reference TRBV7-7 and TRBJ2-5): GAGVSQSPRYKVTKRGQDVTLRCDPISSHATLYWYQQALGQGPEFLTYFNYEAQPDKSGLPSDRFSAERPEGSISTLTIQRTEQRDSAMYRCASSLVGGETQYFGPGTRLLVL.